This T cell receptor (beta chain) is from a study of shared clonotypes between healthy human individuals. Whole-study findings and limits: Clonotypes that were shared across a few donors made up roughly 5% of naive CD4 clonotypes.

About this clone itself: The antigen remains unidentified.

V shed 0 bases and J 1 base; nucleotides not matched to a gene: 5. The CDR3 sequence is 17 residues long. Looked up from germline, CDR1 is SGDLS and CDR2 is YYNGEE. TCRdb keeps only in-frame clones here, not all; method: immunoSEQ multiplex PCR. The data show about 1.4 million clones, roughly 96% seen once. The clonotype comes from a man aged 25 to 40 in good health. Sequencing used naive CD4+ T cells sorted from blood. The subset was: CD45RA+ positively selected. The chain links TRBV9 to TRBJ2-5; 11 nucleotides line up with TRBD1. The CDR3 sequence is CASSVAGTGGFQETQYF. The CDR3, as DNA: TGTGCCAGCAGCGTAGCGGGGACAGGGGGGTTCCAAGAGACCCAGTACTTC.